Below, 30 T cell receptor beta chains from the same sample are listed, as sequenced in a study of blood T cells in healthy people across ages. Through a sample-barcoded 5' primer and a J-beta primer mix, a second PCR was run for roughly 6 to 12 cycles. TCRdb re-derived calls from the 5' RACE reads in MiXCR, one entry per CDR3 protein. The sample records roughly 720,000 distinct CDR3 sequences, 40% to 65% being singletons. The sample taken for sequencing was blood. The receptors here all came from a man at least 80 years old in good health.

The chain is built from TRBV25-1 and TRBJ2-2; TRBD2 matches at 8 bases. The CDR3 loop spans 13 amino acids. CDR1 is MGHDK and CDR2 is SYGVNS in the germline V gene. The J segment lost 7 bases and the V segment lost 8 bases, leaving 6 bases of the junction unmatched. DNA for the CDR3: TGTGCCAGCGGACTAGCACCGGGCGGGGAGCTGTTTTTT. Translating it yields CASGLAPGGELFF.

This clonotype was seen a handful of times. This chain joins TRBV6-5 and TRBJ2-1, with 13 bases aligning to TRBD2. Germline CDR1 and CDR2: MNHEY and SVGAGI. The junction had 3 bases not matched to a gene; V was cut back by 4 bases and J by 3 bases. The CDR3 extends over 16 amino acids. The CDR3 nucleotides are TGTGCCAGCAGTTCCGGGACTAGCGGGAACTACAATGAGCAGTTCTTC. This encodes CASSSGTSGNYNEQFF.

This clonotype was counted only a few times. CDR3 residues: CASSQLGSPEETQYF. CDR3 DNA sequence: TGTGCCAGCAGCCAGCTGGGGAGCCCCGAGGAGACCCAGTACTTC. This rearrangement joins TRBV3-1 to TRBJ2-5; perhaps TRBD2 as D (5 bases). CDR1 LGHDT and CDR2 YNNKEL come from the germline V gene (reference sequence). The CDR3 extends over 15 amino acids. Trimming took off 3 bases at V and 5 bases at J, with 16 bases between the two ends.

V is TRBV3-1 and J is TRBJ1-1, with no clear D. Germline CDR1 reads LGHDT; CDR2 reads YNNKEL (reference sequence). With 2 bases removed from V and 1 base from J, the gap between germline ends came to 5 bases. The CDR3 loop spans 13 amino acids. The CDR3 DNA is TGTGCCAGCAGCCAACCAGCGAACACTGAAGCTTTCTTT. It translates to CASSQPANTEAFF. Full variable domain (rest looked up from reference TRBV3-1 and TRBJ1-1): DTAVSQTPKYLVTQMGNDKSIKCEQNLGHDTMYWYKQDSKKFLKIMFSYNNKELIINETVPNRFSPKSPDKAHLNLHINSLELGDSAVYFCASSQPANTEAFFGQGTRLTVV.

The chain carries TRBV9 and TRBJ2-1, with D maybe TRBD1 (5 bases). The CDR3 has 14 amino acids. Germline V gives CDR1 SGDLS, CDR2 YYNGEE. Trimming took off 4 bases at V and 8 bases at J, with 16 bases between the two ends. The CDR3 region has the DNA TGTGCCAGCAGCCTCAACGTTGGGGCCTATGAGCAGTTCTTC. It specifies CASSLNVGAYEQFF.

The chain links TRBV20-1 to TRBJ2-1; D is possibly TRBD2 (5 bases). V gave up 3 bases and J gave up 12 bases, with 18 bases separating them. The CDR3 has 13 residues. CDR1 DFQATT and CDR2 SNEGSKA come from the germline V gene (reference sequence). The CDR3 DNA follows: TGCAGTGCTAGTTGGACTCGGAGTGGGATGCAGTTCTTC. Encoded protein: CSASWTRSGMQFF.

This clonotype occurred a few times. The J gene is TRBJ2-4, the V gene TRBV5-1, with D tentatively TRBD2 (6 bases). This CDR3 spans 17 amino acids. Per germline, CDR1 SGHRS and CDR2 YFSETQ. The V and J ends lost 0 bases and 13 bases respectively, with 26 bases between them. The CDR3 region has the DNA TGCGCCAGCAGCTTGGGCGGGTCCGCGGGGCCCCACTTGGAGCAGTACTTC. This sequence encodes CASSLGGSAGPHLEQYF. Using reference TRBV5-1 and TRBJ2-4 for the parts outside the CDR3, the full variable domain is KAGVTQTPRYLIKTRGQQVTLSCSPISGHRSVSWYQQTPGQGLQFLFEYFSETQRNKGNFPGRFSGRQFSNSRSEMNVSTLELGDSALYLCASSLGGSAGPHLEQYFGAGTRLSVL.

The chain is built from TRBV20-1 and TRBJ1-2; no definite D call. The germline CDR1 and CDR2 sequences are DFQATT and SNEGSKA (reference sequence). Trimming pared 0 bases from V and 0 bases from J, leaving 8 bases between. CDR3 length: 14 residues. The CDR3, as DNA: TGCAGTGCTAGAGATAGCAGGTCTAACTATGGCTACACCTTC. Its translation is CSARDSRSNYGYTF.

This clonotype has just a few counts. This chain links TRBV28 with TRBJ1-2; 7 bases line up with TRBD1. CDR3 length equals 15 residues. J was trimmed by 0 bases and V by 2 bases; bases with no gene match: 3. Germline V gives CDR1 MDHEN, CDR2 SYDVKM. CDR3 bases: TGTGCCAGCAGTTTAGAGGGGGCGTCTAACTATGGCTACACCTTC. The encoded protein is CASSLEGASNYGYTF.

V gene TRBV12-3 or TRBV12-4 combines with J gene TRBJ2-3, with TRBD1 matching 10 bases. CDR3 length: 17 amino acids. The junction had 23 bases not matched to a gene; V was cut back by 6 bases and J by 14 bases. The CDR3 region is CASSPDRGQPLDRYAYF. The CDR3 DNA is TGTGCCAGCAGCCCCGACAGGGGGCAGCCGCTAGACAGATACGCGTATTTT.

The V and J genes are TRBV5-5 and TRBJ1-2, with D possibly matching TRBD1 (5 bases). This CDR3 region has 14 residues. With 6 bases removed from V and 2 bases from J, the gap between germline ends came to 14 bases. Looked up from germline, CDR1 is SGHKS and CDR2 is YYEKEE (reference sequence). This CDR3 is CASIHPGRNYGYTF. The DNA for the CDR3 is TGTGCCAGCATTCACCCGGGACGGAACTATGGCTACACCTTC.

The V gene is TRBV7-8, the J gene TRBJ2-4; 11 positions agree with TRBD2. Looked up from germline, CDR1 is SGHVS and CDR2 is FQNEAQ. The CDR3 consists of 18 residues. J was trimmed by 0 bases and V by 3 bases; bases with no gene match: 7. This CDR3 is CASSLTGLAAVAKNIQYF. CDR3 nucleotide sequence: TGTGCCAGCAGCTTGACGGGACTAGCGGCCGTAGCCAAAAACATTCAGTACTTC. The full variable domain, rest sourced from reference TRBV7-8 and TRBJ2-4, is GAGVSQSPRYKVAKRGQDVALRCDPISGHVSLFWYQQALGQGPEFLTYFQNEAQLDKSGLPSDRFFAERPEGSVSTLKIQRTQQEDSAVYLCASSLTGLAAVAKNIQYFGAGTRLSVL.

This clonotype has just a few counts. The V call is TRBV20-1, the J call TRBJ2-7; D remains ambiguous. The CDR3 has 13 amino acids. V lost 0 bases, J lost 4 bases, and 10 bases lay in between. Germline CDR1 reads DFQATT; CDR2 reads SNEGSKA (reference sequence). The CDR3 DNA follows: TGCAGTGCTAGAGATATTGCCATATACGAGCAGTACTTC. Its translation: CSARDIAIYEQYF.

The gene calls are TRBV20-1 and TRBJ1-1; D is ambiguous. The ends were cut back, 5 bases at V and 0 bases at J, with 10 bases in the middle. The CDR3 sequence is 13 residues long. Germline V lookup: CDR1 DFQATT, CDR2 SNEGSKA (reference sequence). CDR3 nucleotides: TGCAGTGCTCAAAGCCCCTTGAACACTGAAGCTTTCTTT. It codes for CSAQSPLNTEAFF.

The chain joins TRBV18 to TRBJ2-5, with 10 bases matching TRBD2. The germline V gene has CDR1 KGHSH and CDR2 LQKENI. This CDR3 comprises 16 residues. The ends lost 1 base at V and 1 base at J; junction bases unmatched: 3. CDR3 amino acids: CASSPLTSGIQETQYF. For the CDR3, the DNA is TGTGCCAGCTCACCACTCACTAGCGGGATCCAAGAGACCCAGTACTTC.

This clonotype was recorded a few times. The J gene is TRBJ2-7, the V gene TRBV5-1, with TRBD1 matching over 8 bases. V trimming: 2 bases; J trimming: 6 bases; junction bases outside the gene matches: 7. The germline gives CDR1 SGHRS, CDR2 YFSETQ. This CDR3 has 14 amino acids. The CDR3 reads CASSLQGVSGEQYF. CDR3 in DNA: TGCGCCAGCAGCTTACAGGGGGTATCGGGCGAGCAGTACTTC.

The J gene is TRBJ2-3, the V gene TRBV29-1, with D maybe TRBD2 (5 bases). The V end lost 7 bases, the J end lost 5 bases, and 13 bases lay between the germline ends. The length of the CDR3 is 12 residues. Germline V gene data show CDR1 as SQVTM and CDR2 as ANQGSEA. The CDR3 protein is CSAEGREDTQYF. In DNA form, the CDR3 reads TGCAGCGCCGAGGGAAGGGAAGATACGCAGTATTTT.

The chain employs TRBV10-3 and TRBJ2-1, with 8 bases fitting TRBD2. V was clipped by 4 bases and J by 8 bases; unmatched bases: 1. Looked up from germline, CDR1 is ENHRY and CDR2 is SYGVKD. This CDR3 has 12 amino acids. In DNA form, the CDR3 reads TGTGCCATCAGTGCGGGGGGGCATGAGCAGTTCTTC. It translates to CAISAGGHEQFF.

This clonotype appeared once. The chain uses TRBV29-1 and TRBJ1-1; 8 bases agree with TRBD1. The CDR3 is made up of 13 amino acids. The germline gives CDR1 SQVTM, CDR2 ANQGSEA. Losses at the gene ends were 7 bases for V and 1 base for J; bases not matched to a gene: 5. CDR3 in amino acids: CSADRGPNTEAFF. CDR3 sequence (DNA): TGCAGCGCTGACAGGGGCCCGAACACTGAAGCTTTCTTT.

For this clonotype: Just one base apart from a much larger clone, this may be a read error. J is TRBJ2-5 and V is TRBV12-3 or TRBV12-4, with D unresolved. Trimming cost V 5 bases and J 11 bases, with 21 bases left between them. The CDR3 contains 14 residues. CDR3 nucleotides: TGTGCCAGCAGTCCCCAGTGGGGTTCCAATGAGCAGTACTTC. Its translation is CASSPQWGSNEQYF.

V gene TRBV20-1 combines with J gene TRBJ2-7, with D perhaps TRBD1 (6 bases). CDR3 size: 15 residues. In germline, CDR1 is DFQATT, CDR2 SNEGSKA (reference sequence). Trimming removed 2 bases at V and 5 bases at J, with 19 bases between. The CDR3 sequence: CSARRAGQRGDEQYF. CDR3 nucleotides: TGCAGTGCTAGAAGGGCCGGACAGCGTGGTGACGAGCAGTACTTC.

CDR3 DNA sequence: TGTGCCAGCAGTTTAGCGAAGGGGACCGGGACAGGCAATCAGCCCCAGCATTTT. Its translation is CASSLAKGTGTGNQPQHF. This chain joins TRBV12-3 or TRBV12-4 and TRBJ1-5, with 7 bases matching TRBD1. This CDR3 has 18 residues. Trimming removed 0 bases from V and 2 bases from J; junction bases left unmatched: 10.

In this sample, this clonotype turned up once. The chain links TRBV27 to TRBJ2-5; 10 nucleotides align to TRBD2. Trimming at V came to 7 bases and at J to 0 bases, leaving 2 bases not matched to a gene. The V gene's germline CDR1 is MNHEY and CDR2 SMNVEV (reference sequence). This CDR3 comprises 14 residues. DNA of the CDR3: TGTGCCAGCAAGCGGGAGGGGAACCAAGAGACCCAGTACTTC. It translates to CASKREGNQETQYF.

This chain connects TRBV7-9 to TRBJ2-3; a weak D match, TRBD2 (7 bases). Trimming left V 4 bases short and J 14 bases short, with 25 bases between. This CDR3 region has 15 residues. CDR1 is SEHNR, CDR2 FQNEAQ, per germline (reference sequence). CDR3 residues: CASSSTQGGSRYAYF. The CDR3 coding sequence is TGTGCCAGCAGCTCGACACAGGGAGGGAGCAGATACGCGTATTTT.

This clonotype was seen a handful of times. Written as DNA, the CDR3 is TGTGCCAGCAGCAGGACAGGGTTTGACGAGCAGTACTTC. Translation gives CASSRTGFDEQYF. The V gene is TRBV3-1, the J gene TRBJ2-4, with 8 bases identical to TRBD1. With the DNA end fitting TRBJ2-7 better, the J assignment may be wrong. The CDR3 extends over 13 amino acids. In germline, CDR1 is LGHDT, CDR2 YNNKEL (reference sequence).

The rearrangement joins TRBV7-2 to TRBJ2-1; D is unresolved. Trimming stripped 7 bases from V and 0 bases from J, with 13 bases between. Looked up from germline, CDR1 is SGHTA and CDR2 is FQGNSA. The CDR3 has 15 residues. CDR3 protein: CASKTGYSSYNEQFF. The CDR3 region has the DNA TGTGCCAGCAAGACCGGATATAGCTCCTACAATGAGCAGTTCTTC.

CDR3 DNA sequence: TGTGCCAGCAGCGCTATAGGAGACCCTAACTATGGCTACACCTTC. Its protein product is CASSAIGDPNYGYTF. The rearrangement joins TRBV9 to TRBJ1-2; D is unclear. The CDR3 loop spans 15 amino acids. Germline assignment: CDR1 SGDLS and CDR2 YYNGEE. Trimming removed 3 bases at V and 0 bases at J, with 12 bases between.

The chain has TRBV20-1 and TRBJ2-5, with 8 bases identical to TRBD2. Germline V gene lookup returns CDR1 DFQATT and CDR2 SNEGSKA (reference sequence). The CDR3 loop spans 13 amino acids. Trimming at V came to 3 bases and at J to 2 bases, leaving 2 bases not matched to a gene. The CDR3 DNA reads TGCAGTGCTAGGGGACTAGTTCAAGAGACCCAGTACTTC. Encoded protein: CSARGLVQETQYF.

The CDR3 sequence: CASSWTGLAVGDAYF. The CDR3 DNA sequence: TGTGCCAGCAGTTGGACGGGACTAGCAGTGGGGGACGCGTATTTT. The chain employs TRBV12-3 or TRBV12-4 and TRBJ2-3; TRBD2 aligns across 9 bases. The CDR3 has 15 amino acids. V trimming: 4 bases; J trimming: 14 bases; junction bases outside the gene matches: 16.

The J gene is TRBJ2-3, the V gene TRBV7-3, with 9 positions matching TRBD1. This CDR3 region has 16 residues. V shed 3 bases and J 0 bases; nucleotides not matched to a gene: 4. Germline V gene data show CDR1 as SGHTA and CDR2 as FQGTGA. DNA for the CDR3: TGTGCCAGCAGCTTCACCGGGACAGGGAGCACAGATACGCAGTATTTT. Translating gives CASSFTGTGSTDTQYF.